These T cell receptor beta chains were read from a single sample in a study of T-cell memory formation after mild COVID-19. Using its own MiXCR run on the 5' RACE reads, TCRdb lists one record per CDR3 protein. The data hold hundreds of thousands of distinct CDR3 sequences, with less than 25% observed a single time. The sequencing sample was made of PBMCs or a T cell subset sorted from them (not recorded which). Receptor source: an adult woman who had mild COVID-19 (a few samples of this study predate the infection). Cell type and time point are not known. Each CDR3 is given without its conserved first and last residue.

j_gene: TRBJ1-4; v_gene: TRBV27; CDR3aa: ASSRRPNEKLF
j_gene: TRBJ2-3; v_gene: TRBV19; CDR3aa: ASSMPSAPVPDTQY
j_gene: TRBJ2-1; v_gene: TRBV20-1; CDR3aa: SAHAGLAGNEQF
j_gene: TRBJ2-7; v_gene: TRBV20-1; CDR3aa: SARDRRQVPDYEQY
j_gene: TRBJ2-2; v_gene: TRBV30; CDR3aa: AWSVDGTGNTGELF
j_gene: TRBJ2-3; v_gene: TRBV6-1; CDR3aa: ASSGGGARLDTQY
j_gene: TRBJ2-7; v_gene: TRBV12-3/TRBV12-4; CDR3aa: ASSSRIYYEQY
j_gene: TRBJ2-1; v_gene: TRBV9; CDR3aa: ASSPRSGVAYNEQF
j_gene: TRBJ2-7; v_gene: TRBV25-1; CDR3aa: ASSPPGGPPYEQY
j_gene: TRBJ2-6; v_gene: TRBV2; CDR3aa: ASRKTGATGANVLT
j_gene: TRBJ1-2; v_gene: TRBV7-3; CDR3aa: ASSPSLFFSGTGEGERRGYT
j_gene: TRBJ2-3; v_gene: TRBV7-2; CDR3aa: ASSLDLGLAGRDTQY
j_gene: TRBJ2-1; v_gene: TRBV5-1; CDR3aa: ASSAPPPSMEQF
j_gene: TRBJ2-3; v_gene: TRBV3-1; CDR3aa: AVGATDTQY
j_gene: TRBJ2-7; v_gene: TRBV6-5; CDR3aa: ASSYAGQGGGEQY
j_gene: TRBJ2-3; v_gene: TRBV28; CDR3aa: ASTPRQGAPDTQY
j_gene: TRBJ2-3; v_gene: TRBV5-1; CDR3aa: ASSLGQVGTTDTQY
j_gene: TRBJ1-6; v_gene: TRBV27; CDR3aa: ASSRKAGNSPLH
j_gene: TRBJ2-3; v_gene: TRBV20-1; CDR3aa: SAGGTSDTDTQY
j_gene: TRBJ2-6; v_gene: TRBV24-1; CDR3aa: ATSDRPTGLGANVLT
j_gene: TRBJ1-5; v_gene: TRBV6-2/TRBV6-3; CDR3aa: ASSYSVSAQH
j_gene: TRBJ2-3; v_gene: TRBV12-3/TRBV12-4; CDR3aa: ASSFEVDTQY
j_gene: TRBJ2-5; v_gene: TRBV7-2; CDR3aa: ASSAYLGTRLGNAETQY
j_gene: TRBJ2-7; v_gene: TRBV7-9; CDR3aa: ASSLKGPNYEQY
j_gene: TRBJ2-5; v_gene: TRBV20-1; CDR3aa: SARAGEEQETQY